The rows below give T cell receptor beta chains drawn from one sample of a study of CD8 T cells in Susac syndrome. TCRdb reanalysed the immunoSEQ multiplex PCR reads using MiXCR and keeps one entry per CDR3 protein. This table has tens of thousands of distinct CDR3 sequences, more than 85% appearing once. Specimen: CD8+ T cells from PBMCs. These receptors came from a human donor in good health. CDR3s include the opening cysteine and the closing phenylalanine or tryptophan. Expanded clones get a size class; other rows say once, few or many, or leave the size out.

clone size,V gene,CDR3 protein
.,TRBV7-9,CASSPPGAPIDYGYTF
.,TRBV6-1,CASSEAHGWIYEQYF
.,TRBV18,CASSPGQLYEQYF
.,TRBV9,CASSTSGTAYNEQFF
.,TRBV13,CASSLSIVDEQYF
.,TRBV5-6,CASSTRFRDSLNYGYTF
.,TRBV20-1,CSDQGAYGYTF
.,TRBV6-6,CASSYYRGHTEAFF
.,TRBV20-1,CSARSLWGQTSYEQYF
once,TRBV4-1,CASSQETLTVPEAFF
.,TRBV6-5,CASSYSAVSEQYF
.,TRBV4-1,CASSHVRGGAGNTIYF
.,TRBV12-3/TRBV12-4,CASSPSGLGGANVLTF
.,TRBV5-4,CASSPGPGTGVPSYEQYF
.,TRBV12-3/TRBV12-4,CASSSRSAPGADTQYF
.,TRBV6-5,CASSYSEVTEAFF
.,TRBV6-4,CASSDSIAGGNEQFF
.,TRBV29-1,CSVEWGANGYTF
once,TRBV6-2/TRBV6-3,CASSFTGRDQPQHF
.,TRBV7-2,CASRLTGTPYF
.,TRBV12-3/TRBV12-4,CASSFIRGNEQYF
.,TRBV7-2,CASSSQGLAGYEQYF
.,TRBV27,CASSAGGSPGANVLTF
.,TRBV7-2,CASSLARTDTQYF
once,TRBV6-1,CASSEGVSAGGRNEQFF
.,TRBV7-9,CASTTGQGAPRAGELFF
.,TRBV4-3,CASSQAMVTVYGYTF
.,TRBV13,CASSLGRGEAFF
.,TRBV20-1,CSVRGGPGTDTQYF
.,TRBV6-2/TRBV6-3,CASSLGGTQYF
.,TRBV4-3,CASSQDLRPGGGYEQYF
.,TRBV14,CASSQVGVHGYTF
.,TRBV7-2,CASSLDLAAFYEQYF
.,TRBV4-3,CASSPREGADTGELFF
.,TRBV6-5,CASSYLFRTGANTGELFF